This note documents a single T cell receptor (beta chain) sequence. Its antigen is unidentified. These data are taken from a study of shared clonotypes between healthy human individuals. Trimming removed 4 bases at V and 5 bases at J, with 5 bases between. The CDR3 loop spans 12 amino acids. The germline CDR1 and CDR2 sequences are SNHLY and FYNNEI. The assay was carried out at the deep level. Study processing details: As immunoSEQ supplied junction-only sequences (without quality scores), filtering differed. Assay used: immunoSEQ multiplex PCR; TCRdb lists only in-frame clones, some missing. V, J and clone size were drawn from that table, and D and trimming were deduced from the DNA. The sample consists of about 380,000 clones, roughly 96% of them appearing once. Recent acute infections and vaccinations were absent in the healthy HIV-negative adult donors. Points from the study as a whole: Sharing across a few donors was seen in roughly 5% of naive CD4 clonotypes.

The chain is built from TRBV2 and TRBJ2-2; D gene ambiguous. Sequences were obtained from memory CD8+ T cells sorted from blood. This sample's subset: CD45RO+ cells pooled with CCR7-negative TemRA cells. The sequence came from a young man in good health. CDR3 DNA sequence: TGTGCCAGCAGTGTGGGAACCGGGGAGCTGTTTTTT. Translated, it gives CASSVGTGELFF.